Listed below are T cell receptor beta chains from one sample, sequenced in a study of shared clonotypes between healthy human individuals. Produced via immunoSEQ multiplex PCR; TCRdb's table is partial and in-frame only. The table has over a million clones, around 78% seen once. Sequencing input: memory CD4+ T cells from PBMCs. All receptors derive from a man aged 18 to 30 in good health. Some clones in this sample may be carry-over from other donors' samples. Both conserved end residues are part of each CDR3. The order of the fields is clone size, CDR3 length, V gene, J gene, D gene, CDR3 protein, CDR3 DNA. A D gene is named only where the DNA matches it firmly. Clone sizes are given selectively: once, few, many, or a class where the clone is expanded.

clone size: NA; CDR3 length: 14; V gene: TRBV2; J gene: TRBJ1-2; D gene: NA; CDR3 protein: CASCRSPENYGYTF; CDR3 DNA: TGTGCCAGTTGTCGAAGTCCAGAAAACTATGGCTACACCTTC
clone size: NA; CDR3 length: 11; V gene: TRBV30; J gene: TRBJ2-3; D gene: NA; CDR3 protein: CAWSVTDTQYF; CDR3 DNA: TGTGCCTGGAGTGTTACAGATACGCAGTATTTT
clone size: NA; CDR3 length: 13; V gene: TRBV2; J gene: TRBJ1-5; D gene: NA; CDR3 protein: CASKRDSNQPQHF; CDR3 DNA: TGTGCCAGCAAAAGGGATAGCAATCAGCCCCAGCATTTT
clone size: NA; CDR3 length: 16; V gene: TRBV18; J gene: TRBJ2-1; D gene: NA; CDR3 protein: CASSPLARGPLNEQFF; CDR3 DNA: TGTGCCAGCTCACCGTTGGCCAGGGGCCCTTTGAATGAGCAGTTCTTC
clone size: NA; CDR3 length: 16; V gene: TRBV6-5; J gene: TRBJ1-1; D gene: NA; CDR3 protein: CASSYSSGARVTEAFF; CDR3 DNA: TGTGCCAGCAGTTACTCGTCAGGGGCTCGGGTCACTGAAGCTTTCTTT
clone size: NA; CDR3 length: 13; V gene: TRBV5-1; J gene: TRBJ1-1; D gene: NA; CDR3 protein: CASSLGGDTEAFF; CDR3 DNA: TGCGCCAGCAGCTTGGGAGGGGATACTGAAGCTTTCTTT
clone size: few; CDR3 length: 12; V gene: TRBV6-1; J gene: TRBJ1-2; D gene: NA; CDR3 protein: CASTVFNYGYTF; CDR3 DNA: TGTGCCAGCACGGTGTTTAACTATGGCTACACCTTC
clone size: NA; CDR3 length: 16; V gene: TRBV7-9; J gene: TRBJ1-3; D gene: NA; CDR3 protein: CASSRAGTNVGNTIYF; CDR3 DNA: TGTGCCAGCAGCCGAGCCGGGACTAACGTCGGAAACACCATATATTTT
clone size: NA; CDR3 length: 13; V gene: TRBV7-2; J gene: TRBJ2-7; D gene: TRBD2; CDR3 protein: CASSPRLAYEQYF; CDR3 DNA: TGTGCCAGCAGCCCCAGACTAGCTTACGAGCAGTACTTC
clone size: once; CDR3 length: 15; V gene: TRBV18; J gene: TRBJ2-7; D gene: NA; CDR3 protein: CASSLQRADLYEQYF; CDR3 DNA: TGTGCCAGCTCACTCCAGCGCGCTGACCTCTACGAGCAGTACTTC
clone size: NA; CDR3 length: 17; V gene: TRBV27; J gene: TRBJ1-1; D gene: NA; CDR3 protein: CASSLGGSLAMNTEAFF; CDR3 DNA: TGTGCCAGCAGCCTGGGAGGGTCCCTGGCCATGAACACTGAAGCTTTCTTT
clone size: NA; CDR3 length: 15; V gene: TRBV2; J gene: TRBJ1-1; D gene: NA; CDR3 protein: CASSGGAGRGTEAFF; CDR3 DNA: TGTGCCAGCAGTGGAGGGGCAGGGCGGGGGACTGAAGCTTTCTTT
clone size: NA; CDR3 length: 18; V gene: TRBV29-1; J gene: TRBJ2-3; D gene: TRBD2; CDR3 protein: CSVARLGLAGFVTDTQYF; CDR3 DNA: TGCAGCGTCGCAAGACTGGGACTAGCGGGATTTGTCACAGATACGCAGTATTTT
clone size: few; CDR3 length: 14; V gene: TRBV11-3; J gene: TRBJ2-7; D gene: NA; CDR3 protein: CASSKAHGEYEQYF; CDR3 DNA: TGTGCCAGCTCTAAGGCCCATGGTGAATACGAGCAGTACTTC
clone size: few; CDR3 length: 13; V gene: TRBV11-3; J gene: TRBJ1-1; D gene: NA; CDR3 protein: CASSFQGDTEAFF; CDR3 DNA: TGTGCCAGCAGCTTTCAGGGTGATACTGAAGCTTTCTTT
clone size: NA; CDR3 length: 15; V gene: TRBV9; J gene: TRBJ2-2; D gene: NA; CDR3 protein: CASSVIPGDTGELFF; CDR3 DNA: TGTGCCAGCAGCGTAATCCCAGGGGACACCGGGGAGCTGTTTTTT
clone size: NA; CDR3 length: 16; V gene: TRBV4-2; J gene: TRBJ2-7; D gene: TRBD2; CDR3 protein: CASSQESGTMRGEQYF; CDR3 DNA: TGTGCCAGCAGCCAAGAAAGCGGGACTATGAGAGGCGAGCAGTACTTC
clone size: few; CDR3 length: 19; V gene: TRBV5-6; J gene: TRBJ2-1; D gene: TRBD2; CDR3 protein: CASSAHLLAGPLGGNEQFF; CDR3 DNA: TGTGCCAGCAGCGCACACCTACTAGCGGGCCCCCTAGGGGGCAATGAGCAGTTCTTC
clone size: NA; CDR3 length: 14; V gene: TRBV2; J gene: TRBJ1-1; D gene: NA; CDR3 protein: CASSGWGRATEAFF; CDR3 DNA: TGTGCCAGCAGCGGATGGGGGCGCGCCACTGAAGCTTTCTTT
clone size: few; CDR3 length: 16; V gene: TRBV7-2; J gene: TRBJ2-1; D gene: NA; CDR3 protein: CASSLGLAVSYNEQFF; CDR3 DNA: TGTGCCAGCAGCTTAGGATTAGCGGTCTCCTACAATGAGCAGTTCTTC
clone size: NA; CDR3 length: 14; V gene: TRBV5-6; J gene: TRBJ2-1; D gene: TRBD2; CDR3 protein: CASRGTSLGSEQFF; CDR3 DNA: TGTGCCAGCAGGGGGACTAGTTTAGGCAGTGAGCAGTTCTTC
clone size: NA; CDR3 length: 15; V gene: TRBV6-1; J gene: TRBJ1-2; D gene: NA; CDR3 protein: CASSSRQPANYGYTF; CDR3 DNA: TGTGCCAGCAGTTCTCGACAGCCAGCTAACTATGGCTACACCTTC
clone size: NA; CDR3 length: 15; V gene: TRBV21-1; J gene: TRBJ1-5; D gene: NA; CDR3 protein: CASSKALGNERPQHF; CDR3 DNA: TGTGCCAGCAGCAAAGCTCTAGGGAATGAGCGGCCCCAGCATTTT
clone size: NA; CDR3 length: 16; V gene: TRBV11-2; J gene: TRBJ2-3; D gene: NA; CDR3 protein: CASSLAPPRDADTQYF; CDR3 DNA: TGTGCCAGCAGCTTAGCGCCCCCTAGAGATGCAGATACGCAGTATTTT
clone size: NA; CDR3 length: 19; V gene: TRBV5-1; J gene: TRBJ2-2; D gene: TRBD2; CDR3 protein: CASSLMTSGSAYEAGELFF; CDR3 DNA: TGCGCCAGCAGCCTTATGACTAGCGGGAGCGCGTATGAGGCCGGGGAGCTGTTTTTT
clone size: NA; CDR3 length: 16; V gene: TRBV28; J gene: TRBJ2-1; D gene: NA; CDR3 protein: CASKTPRARTYNEQFF; CDR3 DNA: TGTGCCAGCAAAACACCCCGGGCCAGAACCTACAATGAGCAGTTCTTC
clone size: NA; CDR3 length: 14; V gene: TRBV5-1; J gene: TRBJ2-7; D gene: TRBD1; CDR3 protein: CASSFTGGSYEQYF; CDR3 DNA: TGCGCCAGCAGCTTTACAGGGGGCTCCTACGAGCAGTACTTC
clone size: NA; CDR3 length: 11; V gene: TRBV20-1; J gene: TRBJ1-2; D gene: NA; CDR3 protein: CSERGGAGYTF; CDR3 DNA: TGCAGTGAGAGAGGCGGGGCTGGCTACACCTTC
clone size: NA; CDR3 length: 16; V gene: TRBV7-2; J gene: TRBJ2-2; D gene: TRBD1; CDR3 protein: CASSFPGQGNPGELFF; CDR3 DNA: TGTGCCAGCAGCTTCCCGGGACAGGGGAACCCCGGGGAGCTGTTTTTT
clone size: many; CDR3 length: 15; V gene: TRBV15; J gene: TRBJ1-5; D gene: NA; CDR3 protein: CATSRRTDSNQPQHF; CDR3 DNA: TGTGCCACCAGCAGACGGACAGATAGCAATCAGCCCCAGCATTTT
clone size: NA; CDR3 length: 14; V gene: TRBV30; J gene: TRBJ2-1; D gene: NA; CDR3 protein: CAWRALGGGDEQFF; CDR3 DNA: TGTGCCTGGAGAGCGCTAGGAGGGGGCGATGAGCAGTTCTTC
clone size: NA; CDR3 length: 14; V gene: TRBV29-1; J gene: TRBJ2-3; D gene: TRBD2; CDR3 protein: CSVEGGRGADTQYF; CDR3 DNA: TGCAGCGTTGAGGGGGGGAGGGGCGCAGATACGCAGTATTTT
clone size: NA; CDR3 length: 15; V gene: TRBV27; J gene: TRBJ2-2; D gene: NA; CDR3 protein: CASSFVGEATGELFF; CDR3 DNA: TGTGCCAGCAGTTTCGTGGGAGAGGCCACCGGGGAGCTGTTTTTT
clone size: NA; CDR3 length: 14; V gene: TRBV7-6; J gene: TRBJ2-5; D gene: TRBD1; CDR3 protein: CASSETGEGETQYF; CDR3 DNA: TGTGCCAGCAGCGAGACAGGGGAAGGAGAGACCCAGTACTTC
clone size: NA; CDR3 length: 14; V gene: TRBV28; J gene: TRBJ2-5; D gene: NA; CDR3 protein: CASRGLRRDETQYF; CDR3 DNA: TGTGCCAGCAGGGGTTTGAGAAGGGACGAGACCCAGTACTTC
clone size: NA; CDR3 length: 14; V gene: TRBV2; J gene: TRBJ2-7; D gene: TRBD2; CDR3 protein: CASSVLAGVGEQYF; CDR3 DNA: TGTGCCAGCAGTGTACTAGCGGGAGTTGGCGAGCAGTACTTC
clone size: NA; CDR3 length: 13; V gene: TRBV13; J gene: TRBJ1-5; D gene: NA; CDR3 protein: CASSPWTNQPQHF; CDR3 DNA: TGTGCCAGCAGCCCCTGGACCAATCAGCCCCAGCATTTT
clone size: NA; CDR3 length: 14; V gene: TRBV27; J gene: TRBJ2-1; D gene: TRBD2; CDR3 protein: CASTWGTSGIIPFF; CDR3 DNA: TGTGCCAGCACCTGGGGGACTAGCGGGATTATCCCGTTCTTC
clone size: NA; CDR3 length: 13; V gene: TRBV11-2; J gene: TRBJ2-7; D gene: NA; CDR3 protein: CASSLGIRYEQYF; CDR3 DNA: TGTGCCAGCAGCTTAGGAATCAGGTACGAGCAGTACTTC
clone size: NA; CDR3 length: 17; V gene: TRBV6-1; J gene: TRBJ2-1; D gene: TRBD2; CDR3 protein: CASSASDRAGGPNEQFF; CDR3 DNA: TGTGCCAGCAGTGCCTCCGACAGGGCGGGAGGGCCCAATGAGCAGTTCTTC
clone size: NA; CDR3 length: 11; V gene: TRBV5-6; J gene: TRBJ2-5; D gene: NA; CDR3 protein: CASRSQETQYF; CDR3 DNA: TGTGCCAGCAGATCCCAAGAGACCCAGTACTTC
clone size: once; CDR3 length: 15; V gene: TRBV6-6; J gene: TRBJ2-7; D gene: NA; CDR3 protein: CASSPVWASSYEQYF; CDR3 DNA: TGTGCCAGCAGCCCTGTATGGGCGAGTTCCTACGAGCAGTACTTC